Listed below are T cell receptor beta chains from one sample, sequenced in a study of blood T cell repertoires in COVID-19. Data came from immunoSEQ multiplex PCR; TCRdb stores just in-frame clones and leaves some out. The table has about 270,000 clones, about four fifths seen once. The sequenced material came from peripheral blood. These receptors all come from a woman in her sixties with active or convalescent COVID-19. CDR3s include the opening cysteine and the closing phenylalanine or tryptophan. A D gene is named only where the DNA matches it firmly. Size tells how often a clone was seen (once, few, many) or the class of an expanded clone, and some rows leave it out.

CASSPPGAGEKLFF TGTGCCAGCAGCCCGCCAGGGGCCGGGGAAAAACTGTTTTTT TRBV9 . TRBJ1-4 few
CASSYYQSAPRNGYTF TGTGCCAGCAGTTACTATCAGTCAGCACCTAGGAATGGCTACACCTTC TRBV6-6 . TRBJ1-2 few
CASSPQVSANYGYTF TGTGCCAGCAGCCCCCAGGTTTCAGCTAACTATGGCTACACCTTC TRBV4-2 . TRBJ1-2 few
CASSIGRETQYF TGTGCCAGTAGTATAGGTCGAGAGACCCAGTACTTC TRBV19 . TRBJ2-5 .
CASSLGTGGSQETQYF TGCGCCAGCAGCTTGGGTACAGGGGGTTCCCAAGAGACCCAGTACTTC TRBV5-1 TRBD1 TRBJ2-5 .
CATSATMTGLQETQYF TGTGCCACCAGCGCGACAATGACAGGTCTCCAAGAGACCCAGTACTTC TRBV24-1 . TRBJ2-5 .
CASSIQGMSPLHF TGTGCCAGTAGTATACAGGGTATGTCACCCCTCCACTTT TRBV19 . TRBJ1-6 .
CAWGGDRAGGSYNEQFF TGTGCCTGGGGGGGAGACAGGGCGGGTGGCTCCTACAATGAGCAGTTCTTC TRBV30 TRBD1 TRBJ2-1 .
CAWSLTGITGELFF TGTGCCTGGTCATTGACAGGGATCACCGGGGAGCTGTTTTTT TRBV30 TRBD1 TRBJ2-2 .
CASSLTQGRGDSPLHF TGTGCCAGCAGCTTAACTCAAGGGAGGGGAGATTCACCCCTCCACTTT TRBV7-8 . TRBJ1-6 .
CSARGQGEAFF TGCAGTGCTAGAGGACAGGGTGAAGCTTTCTTT TRBV20-1 TRBD1 TRBJ1-1 many
CASSPQGGNTEAFF TGTGCCAGCTCACCGCAGGGGGGGAACACTGAAGCTTTCTTT TRBV18 TRBD1 TRBJ1-1 .
CASSEVLGYTF TGTGCCAGCAGTGAGGTACTTGGCTACACCTTC TRBV6-1 . TRBJ1-2 .
CASRAESSGNTIYF TGTGCCAGCAGAGCGGAAAGCTCTGGAAACACCATATATTTT TRBV11-2 . TRBJ1-3 .
CASSFTRNTEAFF TGTGCCAGCAGTTTTACGAGGAACACTGAAGCTTTCTTT TRBV12-3/TRBV12-4 . TRBJ1-1 .
CAISRDRANTGELFF TGTGCCATCAGTAGGGACAGGGCGAACACCGGGGAGCTGTTTTTT TRBV10-3 TRBD1 TRBJ2-2 .
CASRTGGAEAFF TGCGCCAGCAGAACCGGGGGGGCTGAAGCTTTCTTT TRBV5-1 . TRBJ1-1 .
CATSLPGQGNNNEQFF TGTGCCACCAGCCTCCCGGGTCAGGGAAATAACAATGAGCAGTTCTTC TRBV15 . TRBJ2-1 once
CAISELPHRAALDNEQFF TGTGCCATCAGTGAGCTGCCGCACAGGGCAGCATTGGACAATGAGCAGTTCTTC TRBV10-3 . TRBJ2-1 .
CASSPVQGTGQPQHF TGTGCCAGTAGTCCTGTACAGGGAACGGGCCAGCCCCAGCATTTT TRBV19 . TRBJ1-5 .
CASSQDRPSGGALDTQYF TGTGCCAGCAGCCAAGATAGGCCTAGCGGGGGGGCCTTAGATACGCAGTATTTT TRBV4-2 TRBD2 TRBJ2-3 .
CASSGRQGGDEKLFF TGTGCCAGCAGCGGTCGTCAGGGTGGGGATGAAAAACTGTTTTTT TRBV4-2 . TRBJ1-4 .
CASSDPTGGGTEAFF TGTGCCAGCAGTGACCCGACAGGGGGAGGCACTGAAGCTTTCTTT TRBV6-1 TRBD1 TRBJ1-1 once
CASSQDRGGRTYEQYF TGTGCCAGCAGCCAAGATCGCGGGGGCCGGACCTACGAGCAGTACTTC TRBV3-1/TRBV3-2 . TRBJ2-7 few
CASSATAGGLTQYF TGTGCCAGCAGCGCAACAGCCGGCGGGTTGACCCAGTACTTC TRBV9 . TRBJ2-5 once
CASSSSGWERLFF TGTGCCAGCAGCTCCAGCGGGTGGGAGAGACTGTTTTTT TRBV5-6 . TRBJ1-4 .
CASSLAPDNTQYF TGTGCCAGCAGCTTAGCTCCAGACAATACGCAGTATTTT TRBV7-2 . TRBJ2-3 .
CASSSTGVGQPQHF TGTGCCAGCAGCTCTACAGGGGTGGGTCAGCCCCAGCATTTT TRBV28 TRBD1 TRBJ1-5 .
CASKPRHGYEQYF TGCGCCAGCAAGCCTCGACACGGCTACGAGCAGTACTTC TRBV10-1 . TRBJ2-7 .
CASSPTSGGAAIETQYF TGTGCCAGCAGCCCGACTAGCGGGGGGGCCGCGATAGAGACCCAGTACTTC TRBV7-2 TRBD2 TRBJ2-5 .
CASSLISGGLRNTEAFF TGTGCCAGCAGCTTGATCTCAGGGGGCTTGAGGAACACTGAAGCTTTCTTT TRBV11-2 TRBD1 TRBJ1-1 .
CASSYPSGGTYNEQFF TGTGCCAGCAGCTACCCAAGCGGGGGCACCTACAATGAGCAGTTCTTC TRBV11-2 TRBD2 TRBJ2-1 once
CASSVEDRVADTQYF TGTGCCAGCAGTGTAGAGGACAGGGTAGCAGATACGCAGTATTTT TRBV2 TRBD1 TRBJ2-3 few
CASSEKYIMNTEAFF TGTGCCAGCAGTGAAAAGTACATTATGAACACTGAAGCTTTCTTT TRBV6-1 . TRBJ1-1 .
CASSVGEGTLSYNEQFF TGTGCCAGCAGCGTAGGCGAGGGTACCCTCTCCTACAATGAGCAGTTCTTC TRBV9 . TRBJ2-1 .
CASSLQGGDTQYF TGTGCCAGCAGCTTACAGGGAGGGGATACGCAGTATTTT TRBV5-5 . TRBJ2-3 .
CASSLPGVPGNTIYF TGTGCCAGCAGCTTACCAGGGGTACCTGGAAACACCATATATTTT TRBV7-8 . TRBJ1-3 .
CAWIREQYF TGTGCCTGGATTCGGGAGCAGTACTTC TRBV30 . TRBJ2-7 .
CASSQEFGGQNSPLHF TGCGCCAGCAGCCAAGAGTTCGGGGGGCAGAATTCACCCCTCCACTTT TRBV4-3 . TRBJ1-6 .
CASSRSRGTARYGYTF TGTGCCAGTAGTAGGTCCCGCGGGACAGCCCGCTATGGCTACACCTTC TRBV19 TRBD1 TRBJ1-2 .
CASSLGVGGPYEQYF TGTGCCAGCAGCTTAGGGGTGGGGGGACCTTACGAGCAGTACTTC TRBV7-8 . TRBJ2-7 .
CASTGQGGTEAFF TGCGCCAGCACCGGACAGGGTGGGACTGAAGCTTTCTTT TRBV5-1 TRBD1 TRBJ1-1 .
CASSQATLAEETQYF TGTGCCAGCAGCCAAGCCACCCTAGCAGAAGAGACCCAGTACTTC TRBV3-1/TRBV3-2 . TRBJ2-5 .